These T cell receptor beta chains were read from a single sample in a study of OX40 agonist ivuxolimab in advanced cancers. Produced via immunoSEQ multiplex PCR; TCRdb's table is partial and in-frame only. The sample has under 40,000 clones; about four fifths are singletons. Source: CD4+ or CD8+ T cells sorted from blood, taken in a trial of the OX40 agonist ivuxolimab. All receptors come from an adult with an advanced solid tumor such as melanoma, head and neck, liver or kidney cancer. Each CDR3 is given with its conserved first and last residue. The D gene is left open where the match is weak. Only some rows state a clone size, as once, few, many or a class for expanded clones.

D | size | J | V | DNA | CDR3
- | - | TRBJ1-2 | TRBV7-2 | TGTGCCAGCAGCCCACCGGGGGGAGCTAACTATGGCTACACCTTC | CASSPPGGANYGYTF
TRBD2 | - | TRBJ2-1 | TRBV6-1 | TGTGCCAGCAGTGAACTGACTAGCGGAACGTACAATGAGCAGTTCTTC | CASSELTSGTYNEQFF
- | - | TRBJ2-5 | TRBV9 | TGTGCCAGCAGCACCCCAATCTCGGACGGAATCCAAGAGACCCAGTACTTC | CASSTPISDGIQETQYF
- | - | TRBJ2-7 | TRBV5-1 | TGCGCCAGCAGCCTAGGGGGGGACGAGCAGTACTTC | CASSLGGDEQYF
- | - | TRBJ2-1 | TRBV27 | TGTGCCAGCAAATCCCGGACGGGGGAGCAGTTCTTC | CASKSRTGEQFF
- | few | TRBJ2-3 | TRBV6-4 | TGTGCCAGCAGTAGGAACGGAAACACAGATACGCAGTATTTT | CASSRNGNTDTQYF
- | - | TRBJ1-5 | TRBV7-8 | TGTGCCAGCAGCATGCGGGCCAGCGGGCAGCCCCAGCATTTT | CASSMRASGQPQHF
- | - | TRBJ1-3 | TRBV12-5 | TGTGCTAGTGGCGTCTTACTTGGGTCTGGAAACACCATATATTTT | CASGVLLGSGNTIYF
TRBD1 | few | TRBJ1-6 | TRBV14 | TGTGCCAGCAGCCAGCAGGGGGGCCCCAATTCACCCCTCCACTTT | CASSQQGGPNSPLHF
- | - | TRBJ1-4 | TRBV28 | TGTGCCAGCAGTCCGCAGGGGTCCCCAAATGAAAAACTGTTTTTT | CASSPQGSPNEKLFF
TRBD2 | - | TRBJ2-5 | TRBV4-1 | TGCGCCAGCAGCCAAGATGAACTAGCGGGGGAGACCCAGTACTTC | CASSQDELAGETQYF
TRBD2 | - | TRBJ2-1 | TRBV7-3 | TGTGCCAGCAGCTTATTAGGGACTAGCAATGAGCAGTTCTTC | CASSLLGTSNEQFF
- | - | TRBJ1-1 | TRBV11-2 | TGTGCCAGCAGCTTAATGCAGCGGGTTTATGGCGCTGAAGCTTTCTTT | CASSLMQRVYGAEAFF
- | - | TRBJ2-7 | TRBV7-2 | TGTGCCAGCAGCTTACAACTGGCGGGTGGCTCCTACGAGCAGTACTTC | CASSLQLAGGSYEQYF